These T cell receptor beta chains were read from a single sample in a study of radiotherapy plus CTLA-4 blockade in lung cancer. The table came from immunoSEQ multiplex PCR; TCRdb's copy has only in-frame clones and leaves some out. The sample shows some 120,000 clones, 81% of them seen only once. The sample here was peripheral blood, taken from a patient treated with radiotherapy plus ipilimumab. The receptors come from a human donor with non-small cell lung cancer that progressed on radiotherapy plus ipilimumab. Some clones in this sample may be carry-over from other donors' samples. Each CDR3 is given with its conserved first and last residue. Fields, in order: D gene, clone size, J gene, V gene, CDR3 protein, CDR3 DNA. A D gene is named only where the DNA matches it firmly. Clone size is not always given. Where it is, it says once, few, many or a class for expanded clones.

d_call: NA
clone_size: few
j_call: TRBJ1-5
v_call: TRBV2
cdr3_aa: CASNGPSWNRDSNQPQHF
cdr3_nt: TGTGCCAGCAATGGCCCTTCTTGGAACAGAGATAGCAATCAGCCCCAGCATTTT

d_call: TRBD2
clone_size: NA
j_call: TRBJ2-3
v_call: TRBV29-1
cdr3_aa: CSVEGLAGQIDTQYF
cdr3_nt: TGCAGCGTAGAGGGACTAGCGGGGCAAATAGATACGCAGTATTTT

d_call: NA
clone_size: NA
j_call: TRBJ2-1
v_call: TRBV6-6
cdr3_aa: CASSFWGEQFF
cdr3_nt: TGTGCCAGCAGTTTCTGGGGTGAGCAGTTCTTC

d_call: TRBD1
clone_size: once
j_call: TRBJ1-1
v_call: TRBV18
cdr3_aa: CASSRDSLNTEAFF
cdr3_nt: TGTGCCAGCTCACGGGACAGCCTGAACACTGAAGCTTTCTTT

d_call: NA
clone_size: NA
j_call: TRBJ1-3
v_call: TRBV7-8
cdr3_aa: CALKAGNTIYF
cdr3_nt: TGTGCCCTAAAGGCCGGAAACACCATATATTTT

d_call: NA
clone_size: NA
j_call: TRBJ1-3
v_call: TRBV28
cdr3_aa: CASSLVPGNTIYF
cdr3_nt: TGTGCCAGCAGTTTGGTTCCAGGAAACACCATATATTTT

d_call: TRBD2
clone_size: NA
j_call: TRBJ2-5
v_call: TRBV5-1
cdr3_aa: CASSKLGDSGGQETQYF
cdr3_nt: TGCGCCAGCAGTAAATTAGGGGATAGCGGGGGACAAGAGACCCAGTACTTC

d_call: NA
clone_size: NA
j_call: TRBJ1-5
v_call: TRBV2
cdr3_aa: CASSQGDGAQPQHF
cdr3_nt: TGTGCCAGCAGTCAAGGCGACGGAGCCCAGCCCCAGCATTTT

d_call: NA
clone_size: NA
j_call: TRBJ1-2
v_call: TRBV15
cdr3_aa: CATTPRVGSPYTF
cdr3_nt: TGTGCCACCACCCCGAGGGTAGGATCCCCCTACACCTTC

d_call: NA
clone_size: NA
j_call: TRBJ2-1
v_call: TRBV12-5
cdr3_aa: CASGVGPGAPYNEQFF
cdr3_nt: TGTGCTAGTGGTGTGGGGCCAGGGGCTCCCTACAATGAGCAGTTCTTC

d_call: TRBD1
clone_size: NA
j_call: TRBJ2-7
v_call: TRBV15
cdr3_aa: CATSRDQDRVYEQYF
cdr3_nt: TGTGCCACCAGCAGAGATCAGGACAGGGTCTACGAGCAGTACTTC

d_call: TRBD1
clone_size: NA
j_call: TRBJ1-2
v_call: TRBV7-2
cdr3_aa: CASSQGTGTGYGYTF
cdr3_nt: TGTGCCAGCAGTCAGGGGACCGGGACAGGGTATGGCTACACCTTC

d_call: NA
clone_size: NA
j_call: TRBJ1-6
v_call: TRBV11-2
cdr3_aa: CASSPQTVIASPLHF
cdr3_nt: TGTGCCAGCAGCCCCCAGACAGTGATCGCCTCACCCCTCCACTTT

d_call: TRBD1
clone_size: NA
j_call: TRBJ1-5
v_call: TRBV2
cdr3_aa: CASRRGRIQPQHF
cdr3_nt: TGTGCCAGCAGGAGGGGGCGCATTCAGCCCCAGCATTTT

d_call: TRBD1
clone_size: once
j_call: TRBJ2-7
v_call: TRBV27
cdr3_aa: CASSYSTGVGEQYF
cdr3_nt: TGTGCCAGCAGCTACTCGACAGGGGTCGGCGAGCAGTACTTC

d_call: NA
clone_size: few
j_call: TRBJ1-5
v_call: TRBV4-1
cdr3_aa: CASSQGTGNQPQHF
cdr3_nt: TGCGCCAGCAGCCAAGGGACAGGCAATCAGCCCCAGCATTTT

d_call: NA
clone_size: NA
j_call: TRBJ2-7
v_call: TRBV2
cdr3_aa: CASSARNYEQYF
cdr3_nt: TGTGCCAGCAGTGCGAGAAACTACGAGCAGTACTTC

d_call: TRBD2
clone_size: NA
j_call: TRBJ2-5
v_call: TRBV4-2
cdr3_aa: CASSQDLGAGGIAQYF
cdr3_nt: TGTGCCAGCAGCCAAGATCTCGGAGCGGGGGGAATTGCCCAGTACTTC

d_call: TRBD1
clone_size: NA
j_call: TRBJ1-1
v_call: TRBV18
cdr3_aa: CASSQGAVTEAFF
cdr3_nt: TGTGCCAGCTCACAGGGGGCGGTCACTGAAGCTTTCTTT

d_call: TRBD1
clone_size: few
j_call: TRBJ1-5
v_call: TRBV7-2
cdr3_aa: CASSPEATGNQPQHF
cdr3_nt: TGTGCCAGCAGCCCAGAAGCGACAGGGAATCAGCCCCAGCATTTT

d_call: NA
clone_size: NA
j_call: TRBJ1-2
v_call: TRBV29-1
cdr3_aa: CSVPDGTNYGYTF
cdr3_nt: TGCAGCGTTCCGGACGGGACTAACTATGGCTACACCTTC

d_call: NA
clone_size: once
j_call: TRBJ2-3
v_call: TRBV4-3
cdr3_aa: CASSQIYRDTDTQYF
cdr3_nt: TGCGCCAGCAGCCAGATTTACAGAGACACGGATACGCAGTATTTT

d_call: TRBD1
clone_size: NA
j_call: TRBJ2-6
v_call: TRBV5-4
cdr3_aa: CASSLPGQGSSGANVLTF
cdr3_nt: TGTGCCAGCAGCCTACCGGGACAGGGGAGCTCTGGGGCCAACGTCCTGACTTTC

d_call: NA
clone_size: NA
j_call: TRBJ2-7
v_call: TRBV6-5
cdr3_aa: CASRPGESPYEQYF
cdr3_nt: TGTGCCAGCAGACCCGGAGAGAGCCCCTACGAGCAGTACTTC

d_call: NA
clone_size: NA
j_call: TRBJ2-1
v_call: TRBV20-1
cdr3_aa: CSAYEQFF
cdr3_nt: TGCAGTGCATATGAGCAGTTCTTC

d_call: NA
clone_size: NA
j_call: TRBJ2-2
v_call: TRBV4-1
cdr3_aa: CASSQGQGANTGELFF
cdr3_nt: TGCGCCAGCAGCCAAGGGCAGGGCGCGAACACCGGGGAGCTGTTTTTT

d_call: TRBD1
clone_size: NA
j_call: TRBJ1-1
v_call: TRBV5-4
cdr3_aa: CASSLGQGANTEAFF
cdr3_nt: TGTGCCAGCAGCTTGGGTCAGGGGGCCAACACTGAAGCTTTCTTT

d_call: NA
clone_size: NA
j_call: TRBJ2-5
v_call: TRBV29-1
cdr3_aa: CSVDSDRTIQETQYF
cdr3_nt: TGCAGCGTTGATTCGGACAGAACGATTCAAGAGACCCAGTACTTC

d_call: NA
clone_size: NA
j_call: TRBJ2-6
v_call: TRBV29-1
cdr3_aa: CSVGGRGTSGANVLTF
cdr3_nt: TGCAGCGTTGGAGGCAGGGGAACCTCTGGGGCCAACGTCCTGACTTTC

d_call: NA
clone_size: NA
j_call: TRBJ2-2
v_call: TRBV15
cdr3_aa: CATSRDPGVLNTGELFF
cdr3_nt: TGTGCCACCAGCAGAGATCCAGGGGTGCTGAACACCGGGGAGCTGTTTTTT

d_call: NA
clone_size: NA
j_call: TRBJ2-5
v_call: TRBV5-8
cdr3_aa: CASSLMGTQETQYF
cdr3_nt: TGTGCCAGCAGCTTGATGGGTACTCAAGAGACCCAGTACTTC

d_call: TRBD1
clone_size: once
j_call: TRBJ1-1
v_call: TRBV6-5
cdr3_aa: CASSSGQDPEAFF
cdr3_nt: TGTGCCAGCAGTTCGGGACAGGACCCTGAAGCTTTCTTT

d_call: NA
clone_size: NA
j_call: TRBJ1-1
v_call: TRBV7-6
cdr3_aa: CASSSGGGNTEAFF
cdr3_nt: TGTGCCAGCAGCTCAGGTGGGGGGAACACTGAAGCTTTCTTT

d_call: NA
clone_size: NA
j_call: TRBJ1-1
v_call: TRBV9
cdr3_aa: CASSSPTGAGPNTEAFF
cdr3_nt: TGTGCCAGCAGCTCACCAACCGGGGCAGGTCCGAACACTGAAGCTTTCTTT

d_call: NA
clone_size: NA
j_call: TRBJ2-2
v_call: TRBV21-1
cdr3_aa: CASRARGKGANTGELFF
cdr3_nt: TGTGCCAGCAGGGCCCGGGGGAAGGGAGCTAACACCGGGGAGCTGTTTTTT

d_call: TRBD2
clone_size: NA
j_call: TRBJ2-3
v_call: TRBV6-1
cdr3_aa: CASSPTSGGVDTQYF
cdr3_nt: TGTGCCAGCAGTCCGACTAGCGGGGGGGTAGATACGCAGTATTTT

d_call: TRBD1
clone_size: NA
j_call: TRBJ2-2
v_call: TRBV2
cdr3_aa: CASTVGQGTGELFF
cdr3_nt: TGTGCCAGCACTGTTGGACAGGGGACCGGGGAGCTGTTTTTT

d_call: NA
clone_size: few
j_call: TRBJ1-6
v_call: TRBV4-3
cdr3_aa: CASSRGTYNSPLHF
cdr3_nt: TGCGCCAGCAGCCGGGGAACCTATAATTCACCCCTCCACTTT

d_call: NA
clone_size: NA
j_call: TRBJ1-5
v_call: TRBV5-6
cdr3_aa: CASSSRGQPQHF
cdr3_nt: TGTGCCAGCAGCAGTAGGGGTCAGCCCCAGCATTTT

d_call: NA
clone_size: NA
j_call: TRBJ2-1
v_call: TRBV7-3
cdr3_aa: CASSNGAGNNEQFF
cdr3_nt: TGTGCCAGCAGTAATGGGGCCGGAAACAATGAGCAGTTCTTC

d_call: NA
clone_size: once
j_call: TRBJ2-7
v_call: TRBV11-3
cdr3_aa: CARYCYEQYF
cdr3_nt: TGTGCCAGGTACTGCTACGAGCAGTACTTC

d_call: NA
clone_size: NA
j_call: TRBJ2-1
v_call: TRBV5-4
cdr3_aa: CASSLERVLSYNEQFF
cdr3_nt: TGTGCCAGCAGCTTAGAACGGGTCCTCTCCTACAATGAGCAGTTCTTC

d_call: NA
clone_size: NA
j_call: TRBJ2-5
v_call: TRBV11-2
cdr3_aa: CASSLVMETQYF
cdr3_nt: TGTGCCAGCAGCTTAGTAATGGAGACCCAGTACTTC

d_call: TRBD2
clone_size: NA
j_call: TRBJ2-1
v_call: TRBV29-1
cdr3_aa: CSVEGISGGAGEQFF
cdr3_nt: TGCAGCGTTGAGGGCATTAGCGGGGGGGCCGGGGAGCAGTTCTTC

d_call: TRBD2
clone_size: NA
j_call: TRBJ2-5
v_call: TRBV14
cdr3_aa: CASSPRLPAGVVTQYF
cdr3_nt: TGTGCCAGCAGCCCCCGACTTCCAGCGGGGGTCGTGACCCAGTACTTC

d_call: NA
clone_size: NA
j_call: TRBJ2-3
v_call: TRBV5-1
cdr3_aa: CASSLDRSTDTQYF
cdr3_nt: TGCGCCAGCAGCTTGGACAGGAGCACAGATACGCAGTATTTT

d_call: NA
clone_size: few
j_call: TRBJ1-3
v_call: TRBV18
cdr3_aa: CASSLSRGTSGNTIYF
cdr3_nt: TGTGCCAGCTCACTTTCGCGGGGGACCTCTGGAAACACCATATATTTT

d_call: NA
clone_size: NA
j_call: TRBJ1-2
v_call: TRBV5-4
cdr3_aa: CASSFSGSYGYTF
cdr3_nt: TGTGCCAGCAGCTTCAGCGGGAGCTATGGCTACACCTTC

d_call: NA
clone_size: few
j_call: TRBJ1-5
v_call: TRBV2
cdr3_aa: CASSEQGRGNQPQHF
cdr3_nt: TGTGCCAGCAGTGAACAGGGCCGGGGCAATCAGCCCCAGCATTTT

d_call: TRBD1
clone_size: NA
j_call: TRBJ2-1
v_call: TRBV12-5
cdr3_aa: CASGKTGTGNDEQFF
cdr3_nt: TGTGCTAGTGGTAAAACCGGGACAGGGAACGATGAGCAGTTCTTC

d_call: TRBD1
clone_size: few
j_call: TRBJ2-2
v_call: TRBV10-3
cdr3_aa: CATLTGSIPTTGELFF
cdr3_nt: TGTGCCACCCTGACAGGGTCGATTCCGACCACCGGGGAGCTGTTTTTT

d_call: NA
clone_size: few
j_call: TRBJ2-5
v_call: TRBV18
cdr3_aa: CASSQLTAQETQYF
cdr3_nt: TGTGCCAGCTCACAGTTGACAGCCCAAGAGACCCAGTACTTC

d_call: NA
clone_size: NA
j_call: TRBJ2-1
v_call: TRBV5-4
cdr3_aa: CASSLDPTPYNEQFF
cdr3_nt: TGTGCCAGCAGCTTGGACCCTACGCCCTACAATGAGCAGTTCTTC